The rows below give T cell receptor beta chains drawn from one sample of a study of vaccination effects on CD4 cells after COVID-19. Clones were read by immunoSEQ multiplex PCR, and TCRdb kept only the in-frame ones, dropping some. This repertoire shows over 50,000 clones, roughly 79% found once; its top ten account for under 3%. These receptors have no known antigen. The material sequenced was CD4+ T cells from PBMCs cultured with HCoV-229E spike peptides, taken before COVID-19 vaccination. The receptors originated from a human donor who received a COVID-19 vaccine. The CDR3 runs from the conserved cysteine through the conserved F or W. Fields, in order: CDR3 length, D gene, V gene, J gene, clone size, CDR3 protein, CDR3 DNA. D genes are given only for firm matches. Some rows mark clone size as missing; the rest say once, few, many or name a class of expanded clone.

length: 16
D: TRBD1
V: TRBV28
J: TRBJ1-3
size: -
CDR3: CASSPGQGARGNTIYF
DNA: TGTGCCAGCAGTCCGGGACAGGGGGCGCGAGGAAACACCATATATTTT

length: 14
D: -
V: TRBV30
J: TRBJ1-2
size: -
CDR3: CAWGRDPYYYGYTF
DNA: TGTGCCTGGGGCAGGGATCCTTACTACTATGGCTACACCTTC

length: 16
D: TRBD1
V: TRBV7-2
J: TRBJ1-6
size: -
CDR3: CASSGRTGLYNSPLHF
DNA: TGTGCCAGCAGCGGAAGGACAGGGCTCTATAATTCACCCCTCCACTTT

length: 16
D: TRBD1
V: TRBV15
J: TRBJ2-3
size: -
CDR3: CATSSARDRVTDTQYF
DNA: TGTGCCACCAGCAGCGCCCGGGACAGGGTCACAGATACGCAGTATTTT

length: 14
D: -
V: TRBV9
J: TRBJ1-1
size: -
CDR3: CASSVEAGETEAFF
DNA: TGTGCCAGCAGCGTAGAAGCAGGGGAAACTGAAGCTTTCTTT

length: 16
D: -
V: TRBV18
J: TRBJ2-3
size: -
CDR3: CASSLIRDTSTDTQYF
DNA: TGTGCCAGCTCATTGATCCGGGACACGAGCACAGATACGCAGTATTTT

length: 14
D: -
V: TRBV11-3
J: TRBJ2-1
size: -
CDR3: CASSLDPLSNEQFF
DNA: TGTGCCAGCAGCTTAGATCCCCTGTCCAATGAGCAGTTCTTC

length: 14
D: -
V: TRBV4-1
J: TRBJ2-5
size: -
CDR3: CASSRRTDSETQYF
DNA: TGCGCCAGCAGCCGCAGGACAGACTCGGAGACCCAGTACTTC

length: 14
D: -
V: TRBV19
J: TRBJ1-5
size: -
CDR3: CASRILGSNRPQHF
DNA: TGTGCCAGTAGGATTCTGGGGAGTAACCGGCCCCAGCATTTT

length: 18
D: TRBD1
V: TRBV27
J: TRBJ1-2
size: -
CDR3: CASSRLLTGTVPNYGYTF
DNA: TGTGCCAGCAGTCGGCTCCTAACCGGGACAGTACCTAACTATGGCTACACCTTC

length: 15
D: -
V: TRBV10-3
J: TRBJ1-4
size: -
CDR3: CAISESWGTNEKLFF
DNA: TGTGCCATCAGTGAGTCTTGGGGAACTAATGAAAAACTGTTTTTT

length: 15
D: -
V: TRBV9
J: TRBJ2-5
size: -
CDR3: CASSREEGAGETQYF
DNA: TGTGCCAGCAGCAGAGAGGAAGGTGCGGGAGAGACCCAGTACTTC

length: 16
D: TRBD2
V: TRBV24-1
J: TRBJ2-5
size: -
CDR3: CATSDFPSGGQETQYF
DNA: TGTGCCACCAGTGATTTTCCCAGCGGGGGGCAAGAGACCCAGTACTTC

length: 15
D: -
V: TRBV19
J: TRBJ1-4
size: few
CDR3: CASRGGLSTNEKLFF
DNA: TGTGCCAGTAGGGGAGGACTGTCAACTAATGAAAAACTGTTTTTT

length: 16
D: TRBD2
V: TRBV7-2
J: TRBJ2-5
size: -
CDR3: CASSLVGGGATETQYF
DNA: TGTGCCAGCAGCTTAGTCGGCGGGGGGGCCACTGAGACCCAGTACTTC

length: 13
D: -
V: TRBV2
J: TRBJ1-1
size: -
CDR3: CASSRQENTEAFF
DNA: TGTGCCAGCAGCCGACAGGAGAACACTGAAGCTTTCTTT

length: 15
D: -
V: TRBV6-1
J: TRBJ1-2
size: -
CDR3: CASSREQGTNYGYTF
DNA: TGTGCCAGCAGTCGGGAACAGGGTACTAACTATGGCTACACCTTC

length: 13
D: -
V: TRBV3-1/TRBV3-2
J: TRBJ1-1
size: -
CDR3: CASSQRGVTEAFF
DNA: TGTGCCAGCAGCCAACGAGGGGTCACTGAAGCTTTCTTT

length: 15
D: -
V: TRBV7-9
J: TRBJ2-6
size: -
CDR3: CASSQGFSGANVLTF
DNA: TGTGCCAGCAGCCAGGGGTTCTCTGGGGCCAACGTCCTGACTTTC

length: 15
D: TRBD2
V: TRBV5-1
J: TRBJ2-3
size: -
CDR3: CASSLRRGGGDTQYF
DNA: TGCGCCAGCAGCTTGAGGCGGGGGGGCGGAGATACGCAGTATTTT

length: 13
D: -
V: TRBV7-3
J: TRBJ2-2
size: -
CDR3: CASSFSQSGELFF
DNA: TGTGCCAGCAGCTTCTCCCAATCCGGGGAGCTGTTTTTT

length: 15
D: -
V: TRBV18
J: TRBJ2-5
size: -
CDR3: CASSPGQGSQETQYF
DNA: TGTGCCAGCTCACCCGGACAAGGGTCGCAAGAGACCCAGTACTTC

length: 13
D: -
V: TRBV28
J: TRBJ1-1
size: -
CDR3: CASYSRGLVRAFF
DNA: TGTGCCAGCTATAGTCGGGGGCTGGTAAGGGCTTTCTTT

length: 14
D: -
V: TRBV6-5
J: TRBJ1-1
size: once
CDR3: CASSPWGPNTEAFF
DNA: TGTGCCAGCAGTCCCTGGGGCCCGAACACTGAAGCTTTCTTT

length: 14
D: TRBD2
V: TRBV29-1
J: TRBJ2-5
size: -
CDR3: CSVPNSGTGETQYF
DNA: TGCAGCGTCCCAAATAGCGGGACGGGGGAGACCCAGTACTTC

length: 16
D: TRBD1
V: TRBV7-2
J: TRBJ2-3
size: -
CDR3: CASSPQDRGGTDTQYF
DNA: TGTGCCAGCAGCCCTCAGGACAGGGGAGGCACAGATACGCAGTATTTT

length: 16
D: TRBD2
V: TRBV7-2
J: TRBJ2-5
size: once
CDR3: CASSLALAGGQETQYF
DNA: TGTGCCAGCAGCTTAGCTCTAGCGGGGGGACAAGAGACCCAGTACTTC

length: 15
D: -
V: TRBV11-3
J: TRBJ2-2
size: -
CDR3: CASSRGYTNTGELFF
DNA: TGTGCCAGCAGCCGGGGCTATACGAACACCGGGGAGCTGTTTTTT

length: 12
D: -
V: TRBV7-9
J: TRBJ2-3
size: -
CDR3: CASSPPADTQYF
DNA: TGTGCCAGCAGCCCCCCAGCAGATACGCAGTATTTT

length: 13
D: -
V: TRBV5-1
J: TRBJ2-5
size: few
CDR3: CASSSGLGETQYF
DNA: TGCGCCAGCAGCTCGGGGCTTGGAGAGACCCAGTACTTC

length: 14
D: TRBD1
V: TRBV5-1
J: TRBJ1-6
size: -
CDR3: CASSFSGGDSPLHF
DNA: TGCGCCAGCAGCTTTTCAGGGGGGGATTCACCCCTCCACTTT

length: 13
D: TRBD1
V: TRBV5-4
J: TRBJ2-1
size: -
CDR3: CASSLRGPNEQFF
DNA: TGTGCCAGCAGCTTGAGGGGGCCCAATGAGCAGTTCTTC

length: 15
D: -
V: TRBV11-2
J: TRBJ1-4
size: -
CDR3: CASSWGRATNEKLFF
DNA: TGTGCCAGCAGCTGGGGCCGAGCAACTAATGAAAAACTGTTTTTT

length: 14
D: -
V: TRBV2
J: TRBJ2-5
size: -
CDR3: CASSDSGGKETQYF
DNA: TGTGCCAGCAGTGATTCTGGGGGCAAAGAGACCCAGTACTTC

length: 13
D: TRBD1
V: TRBV29-1
J: TRBJ1-1
size: -
CDR3: CSVDGQGAAEAFF
DNA: TGCAGCGTGGACGGACAGGGGGCAGCTGAAGCTTTCTTT

length: 14
D: -
V: TRBV21-1
J: TRBJ2-3
size: -
CDR3: CASSLTEGADTQYF
DNA: TGTGCCAGCAGCCTAACAGAAGGGGCAGATACGCAGTATTTT

length: 16
D: TRBD2
V: TRBV3-1/TRBV3-2
J: TRBJ2-5
size: -
CDR3: CASRKYGGGLEETQYF
DNA: TGTGCCAGCAGAAAGTACGGGGGGGGTCTAGAAGAGACCCAGTACTTC

length: 11
D: -
V: TRBV2
J: TRBJ2-2
size: -
CDR3: CASRSSGELFF
DNA: TGTGCCAGCCGAAGCTCCGGGGAGCTGTTTTTT